This T cell receptor (beta chain) was sequenced in a study of read filtering for tumor transcriptome and immune sequencing (dated by TCRdb to about 2020). A note on the overall study: The cohort consisted of about 17 male and more than 11 female patients, with a mean age of 65.9 years and an age range of roughly 47 to 85. Under revised international staging, roughly 8 patients fell into R-ISS I, 15 to 20 into R-ISS II and more than five into R-ISS III. After DNase treatment, whole-transcriptome libraries were prepared with the TruSeq RNA Access Library Prep Kit. TCR-region mapped reads per sample ranged from about 3.5 to 11 million with IR-seq versus only roughly 85 to 1273 with RNA-seq. TCR repertoires obtained by targeted immune repertoire sequencing and by bulk whole-transcriptome sequencing performed on the same bone marrow samples were compared. One main goal was a read-filtering strategy for immune repertoire data, in particular deciding whether clonotypes backed by only one read should be removed.

After removal of 1 base from V and 8 bases from J, the junction retains 11 bases not matched to a gene. Including the terminal cysteine and phenylalanine, the CDR3 comprises 16 residues. The sequence is cut down to CDR3 DNA, 48 bases in frame from base 1. The germline V gene provides CDR1 LGHNT and CDR2 FRNRAP. The study at large found these results: Compared with RNA-seq, IR-seq captured clonotypes at much greater depth and more reliably, and a smaller IR-seq throughput was enough to identify most of the shared clonotypes. Rather than purified T cells, the sorted CD138-negative fraction was a mixed bone marrow immune population. In IR-seq, roughly four fifths of clonotypes but about 3.5% of total reads were represented by single-read clonotypes, whereas in RNA-seq, less than 75% of clonotypes and about 46% of reads were represented by single-read clonotypes. Removing single-read clonotypes increased the correlation between IR-seq and RNA-seq shared clonotype proportions.

Each patient had bone marrow sampled at the time of active disease. Ficoll-Hypaque density gradient centrifugation was used to isolate the bone marrow mononuclear cells. Myeloma plasma cells were removed and CD138-negative cells were collected by negative selection after labeling with CD138 magnetic microbeads on a MACS separator. Flow cytometry on an Attune NxT with CD138 antibodies was used to check the purity of the isolated cells. Total RNA was extracted with TRIzol reagent and quantified with a NanoDrop spectrophotometer. Paired RNA-seq and IR-seq were performed on the CD138-negative bone marrow sample of each patient. TCR libraries were constructed from roughly 380 ng RNA using the Immunoverse kit, and molecular barcoded adaptors covering alpha/delta and beta/gamma chains were employed. TCR library preparation was performed with the same RNA that was used for transcriptome sequencing. TCR libraries were sequenced on an Illumina HiSeq 4000 with 2 x 150 cycles. In the authors' own workflow: MiXCR aligned TCR reads to human V, D, J and C references and assembled the aligned reads into CDR3 clonotypes, with quality filtering and error correction included. The tcR package in R was used for analysis of clonotype counts and gene usage diversity. Raw mapping reads were checked after the RNA-seq reads had been mapped by STAR aligner version 2.5.3a onto the human GRCh37 genome. To test the effect of sequencing depth on detected clonotypes, IR-seq fastq files were randomly downsampled using Seqtk 1.3. The public reads were quality trimmed at Q25 with fastp and then assembled into clones with MiXCR by TCRdb, keeping productive beta chains. Merged by CDR3 protein, the rows form single entries marked with the most common genes and DNA. TCRdb's processing, not the authors' own work, is the source of the V and J calls. For this sample the table gives tens of thousands of distinct CDR3 sequences, of which roughly a fifth were detected only once. Approximately 15% of the sample is in the top ten clones.

This clonotype was counted only a few times. Its cognate antigen has yet to be identified. Base qualities are missing; no much larger clone stands one base away. The sample was a population of CD138-negative cells sorted from bone marrow. What this sample's cell subset or site label stands for: bone marrow mononuclear cells depleted of CD138+ plasma/myeloma cells by negative magnetic selection. This TCR derives from a donor aged 40 or older with multiple myeloma. The sequence joins TRBV12-5 to TRBJ1-3; the central 7 bases match TRBD1. The CDR3 has the sequence CASGLALGQVRDTIYF. The sequence in DNA is TGTGCTAGTGGTTTGGCCCTCGGACAGGTTCGGGACACCATATATTTT. With the rest looked up from the reference TRBV12-5 and TRBJ1-3 genes rather than sequenced, the full variable domain is DARVTQTPRHKVTEMGQEVTMRCQPILGHNTVFWYRQTMMQGLELLAYFRNRAPLDDSGMPKDRFSAEMPDATLATLKIQPSEPRDSAVYFCASGLALGQVRDTIYFGEGSWLTVV.